This entry lists 25 T cell receptor beta chains sequenced from one sample in a study of blood T cell repertoires in COVID-19. Sequencing used immunoSEQ multiplex PCR; TCRdb keeps in-frame clones, though not all of them. Here the sample spans approximately 500,000 clones, approximately 87% being singletons. Input material: PBMCs or T cells enriched from blood (not recorded which). These receptor sequences come from a woman aged 40 to 50 who had recovered from COVID-19.

The chain carries TRBV15 and TRBJ1-2; perhaps TRBD1 as D (5 bases). The CDR3 is 16 residues long. Germline assignment: CDR1 LNHNV and CDR2 YYDKDF (reference sequence). V lost 5 bases and J lost 1, with 17 bases in between. The CDR3 coding sequence is TGTGCCACCAGCGGGTGGGGCAGGGAACGTAACTATGGCTACACCTTC. This translates into CATSGWGRERNYGYTF.

The V call is TRBV5-4, the J call TRBJ2-5; D remains unclear. CDR1 is SGHNT and CDR2 is YYREEE in the germline V gene (reference sequence). The V and J ends lost 5 bases and 1 base respectively, with 15 bases between them. This CDR3 has 15 residues. CDR3 sequence (DNA): TGTGCCAGCAGATACTCCGAGCGCAGCCAAGAGACCCAGTACTTC. Translation gives CASRYSERSQETQYF. The whole variable domain, remainder taken from reference TRBV5-4 and TRBJ2-5, is ETGVTQSPTHLIKTRGQQVTLRCSSQSGHNTVSWYQQALGQGPQFIFQYYREEENGRGNFPPRFSGLQFPNYSSELNVNALELDDSALYLCASRYSERSQETQYFGPGTRLLVL.

This clone was observed a single time. The chain recombines TRBV14 with TRBJ1-1; 7 nucleotides match TRBD1. With 6 bases clipped from V and 4 bases from J, the junction kept 8 bases outside the gene matches. Germline CDR1 SGHDN, CDR2 FVKESK. The CDR3 runs 14 residues. In DNA, the CDR3 is TGTGCCAGCAGACGCCTTCGGGACAGCACTGAAGCTTTCTTT. This gives the protein CASRRLRDSTEAFF. Based on the CDR3 plus reference TRBV14 and TRBJ1-1, the full variable domain is EAGVTQFPSHSVIEKGQTVTLRCDPISGHDNLYWYRRVMGKEIKFLLHFVKESKQDESGMPNNRFLAERTGGTYSTLKVQPAELEDSGVYFCASRRLRDSTEAFFGQGTRLTVV.

Written as DNA, the CDR3 is TGCGCCAGCAGCTTGAGGGGCGGGGGGCGTACTGAAGCTTTCTTT. This sequence encodes CASSLRGGGRTEAFF. The chain joins TRBV5-1 to TRBJ1-1; tentatively, D is TRBD1 (6 bases). Germline CDR1 reads SGHRS; CDR2 reads YFSETQ. With 1 base removed from V and 5 bases from J, the gap between germline ends came to 15 bases. The CDR3 contains 15 residues.

The chain employs TRBV7-8 and TRBJ2-7; no definite D call. The V and J ends lost 5 bases and 1 base respectively, with 12 bases between them. The V gene's germline CDR1 is SGHVS and CDR2 FQNEAQ. The CDR3 totals 14 residues. In DNA, the CDR3 is TGTGCCAGCAGCCCTGCAGATACGTCCTACGAGCAGTACTTC. It yields the protein CASSPADTSYEQYF.

This chain links TRBV7-9 with TRBJ2-1, with 13 bases lining up with TRBD2. Per the germline V gene, CDR1 is SEHNR and CDR2 is FQNEAQ (reference sequence). V lost 5 bases, J lost 2 bases, and 6 bases stayed unmatched. The CDR3 covers 17 residues. Here the CDR3 DNA reads TGTGCCAGCAGCCGGACTAGCGGGAGTACGACCTACAATGAGCAGTTCTTC. Protein product: CASSRTSGSTTYNEQFF. Complete variable domain (other parts from reference TRBV7-9 and TRBJ2-1): DTGVSQNPRHKITKRGQNVTFRCDPISEHNRLYWYRQTLGQGPEFLTYFQNEAQLEKSRLLSDRFSAERPKGSFSTLEIQRTEQGDSAMYLCASSRTSGSTTYNEQFFGPGTRLTVL.

This sequence joins TRBV11-3 and TRBJ2-7; 7 nucleotides line up with TRBD2. Germline values: CDR1 SGHNT, CDR2 YENEEA. V lost 5 bases, J lost 2 bases, and 9 bases stayed unmatched. The CDR3 consists of 15 residues. Here the CDR3 DNA reads TGTGCCAGCAGCCAGACCCGGGAGGTTGCCTACGAGCAGTACTTC. The encoded protein is CASSQTREVAYEQYF.

The rearrangement joins TRBV4-2 to TRBJ2-5, with TRBD2 matching 10 bases. Losses at the gene ends were 4 bases for V and 2 bases for J; bases not matched to a gene: 7. Germline CDR1 reads LGHNA; CDR2 reads YNFKEQ. CDR3 length: 16 residues. Here the CDR3 reads CASSRLAGAGQETQYF. The CDR3 nucleotides are TGTGCCAGCAGCCGCCTAGCGGGAGCAGGGCAAGAGACCCAGTACTTC.

This clone was seen a single time. The J gene is TRBJ2-7, the V gene TRBV2, with 10 bases aligning to TRBD2. The CDR3 has 15 amino acids. Germline V gives CDR1 SNHLY, CDR2 FYNNEI. With 2 bases clipped from V and 6 bases from J, the junction kept 7 bases outside the gene matches. DNA of the CDR3: TGTGCCAGCAGTGAATCTAGCGGGAGAACTGTCGAGCAGTACTTC. Translation: CASSESSGRTVEQYF.

The rearrangement joins TRBV19 to TRBJ1-1; D is unclear. In germline, CDR1 is LNHDA, CDR2 SQIVND (reference sequence). V was clipped by 6 bases and J by 1 base, with 9 bases between them. The length of the CDR3 is 13 residues. The chain's CDR3 is CASSPLSNTEAFF. The CDR3 DNA follows: TGTGCCAGTAGCCCTCTCTCGAACACTGAAGCTTTCTTT.

J is TRBJ2-3 and V is TRBV5-1; 8 bases agree with TRBD2. The CDR3 sequence is 14 residues long. The germline CDR1 and CDR2 sequences are SGHRS and YFSETQ. CDR3 bases: TGCGCTACGAAGCGGGAGCCCGGTACAGATACGCAGTATTTT. Its translation is CATKREPGTDTQYF.

The chain carries TRBV6-1 and TRBJ2-2; 8 bases match TRBD1. This CDR3 has 15 residues. Per germline, CDR1 MNHNS and CDR2 SASEGT. V shed 3 bases and J 2 bases; nucleotides not matched to a gene: 2. The CDR3 DNA follows: TGTGCCAGCAGTGATGGACAGGGTAACACCGGGGAGCTGTTTTTT. Translation: CASSDGQGNTGELFF.

The chain joins TRBV4-3 to TRBJ1-4; 10 positions match TRBD1. The CDR3 consists of 21 residues. The trim removed 0 bases at V and 0 bases at J, leaving 13 bases unmatched. Germline V gives CDR1 LGHNA, CDR2 YSLEER. This CDR3 reads CASSQEGAVGQGFATNEKLFF. The CDR3, as DNA: TGCGCCAGCAGCCAAGAGGGCGCAGTGGGACAGGGGTTTGCAACTAATGAAAAACTGTTTTTT.

V and J are TRBV6-5 and TRBJ1-6; D is possibly TRBD1 (6 bases). The length of the CDR3 is 14 residues. V was trimmed by 7 bases and J by 7 bases, leaving 14 bases between them. CDR1 is MNHEY, CDR2 SVGAGI, per germline. CDR3 in amino acids: CASNLQGGNSPLHF. The CDR3 DNA sequence: TGTGCCAGCAACCTACAGGGTGGAAATTCACCCCTCCACTTT.

The chain links TRBV18 to TRBJ2-7; tentatively, D is TRBD1 (6 bases). The CDR3 consists of 15 residues. Germline V CDR1 and CDR2: KGHSH, LQKENI. The V end lost 3 bases, the J end lost 2 bases, and 14 bases lay between the germline ends. The CDR3 DNA reads as TGTGCCAGCTCACCCGGACAGAGCAGTCCCTACGAGCAGTACTTC. Protein: CASSPGQSSPYEQYF.

The chain recombines TRBV3-1 (or the pseudogene TRBV3-2) with TRBJ2-1; the match to TRBD2 covers 13 bases. V lost 1 base, J lost 7 bases, and 10 bases stayed unmatched. This CDR3 contains 18 residues. Per the germline V gene, CDR1 is LGHDT and CDR2 is YNNKEL (reference sequence). The CDR3 bases are TGTGCCAGCAGCCAAGGGACTAGCGGGAGTTTGTGGGTAAATGAGCAGTTCTTC. Its protein product is CASSQGTSGSLWVNEQFF.

This clone was seen just once. The chain uses TRBV7-2 and TRBJ2-2; 8 nucleotides match TRBD1. The germline gives CDR1 SGHTA, CDR2 FQGNSA. The CDR3 consists of 14 residues. The J segment lost 13 bases and the V segment lost 0 bases, leaving 7 bases of the junction unmatched. The DNA for the CDR3 is TGTGCCAGCAGCTTAGCGGGACAGGTTGGTGCGCTGTTTTTT. It is translated as CASSLAGQVGALFF.

The chain recombines TRBV29-1 with TRBJ2-7; 8 positions agree with TRBD1. Trimming at V came to 4 bases and at J to 6 bases, leaving 5 bases not matched to a gene. The CDR3 runs 12 residues. The germline V gene encodes CDR1 SQVTM and CDR2 ANQGSEA. The CDR3 DNA reads as TGCAGCGTTGGGACAGGGCTGGCCGAGCAGTACTTC. It translates to CSVGTGLAEQYF.

This chain links TRBV5-5 with TRBJ2-7; D is possibly TRBD2 (5 bases). V dropped 1 base and J dropped 6 bases, with 14 bases sitting between them. The V gene's germline CDR1 is SGHKS and CDR2 YYEKEE (reference sequence). The CDR3 spans 14 residues. This chain's CDR3 is CASSLNGKPFEQYF. In DNA, the CDR3 is TGTGCCAGCAGCTTGAACGGGAAGCCTTTCGAGCAGTACTTC.

This chain joins TRBV10-3 and TRBJ1-2; 8 positions match TRBD1. Germline-derived CDR1 and CDR2 are ENHRY and SYGVKD. V was pared by 3 bases and J by 1 base, with 7 bases of the junction left unmatched. The CDR3 runs to 16 residues. CDR3 coding DNA: TGTGCCATCAGTGACACACGGACAGGGTTTAACTATGGCTACACCTTC. It is translated as CAISDTRTGFNYGYTF.

The V call is TRBV27, the J call TRBJ2-7, with TRBD1 matching over 11 bases. The germline V gene encodes CDR1 MNHEY and CDR2 SMNVEV (reference sequence). The CDR3 consists of 16 residues. V was clipped by 5 bases and J by 2 bases; unmatched bases: 8. DNA of the CDR3: TGTGCCAGCAGTCCTTCTTCGGGACAGGGGGCCTACGAGCAGTACTTC. Its translation is CASSPSSGQGAYEQYF.

The V call is TRBV10-1, the J call TRBJ1-1, with 8 positions matching TRBD1. V was clipped by 4 bases and J by 5 bases; unmatched bases: 6. The CDR3 has 14 residues. Germline CDR1 and CDR2: WNHNN and SYGVQD (reference sequence). The CDR3 sequence is CASSALRDRTEAFF. As DNA, the CDR3 is TGCGCCAGCAGTGCGCTCCGGGACAGGACTGAAGCTTTCTTT.

V gene TRBV19 combines with J gene TRBJ1-2, with 10 positions matching TRBD1. The CDR3 sequence is 14 residues long. Per the germline V gene, CDR1 is LNHDA and CDR2 is SQIVND (reference sequence). Unmatched junction bases numbered 2, after V lost 3 bases and J lost 4 bases. CDR3 amino acids: CASSMGTGVYGYTF. DNA for the CDR3: TGTGCCAGTAGTATGGGGACAGGGGTCTATGGCTACACCTTC.

This chain connects TRBV4-3 to TRBJ1-5, with 10 bases fitting TRBD1. The junction had 7 bases not matched to a gene; V was cut back by 0 bases and J by 5 bases. This CDR3 contains 17 residues. The germline CDR1 and CDR2 sequences are LGHNA and YSLEER. CDR3 sequence reads: CASSQDIRQGADQPQHF. CDR3 coding DNA: TGCGCCAGCAGCCAAGACATTCGACAGGGGGCTGATCAGCCCCAGCATTTT.

The chain joins TRBV2 to TRBJ2-2; 8 bases are a match to TRBD1. The CDR3 consists of 16 residues. The V gene end was trimmed by 7 bases and the J gene end by 0 bases; junction bases not matched to a gene: 7. The germline gives CDR1 SNHLY, CDR2 FYNNEI. The chain's CDR3 is CASTQGAPANTGELFF. Written as DNA, the CDR3 is TGTGCCAGCACCCAGGGGGCACCTGCGAACACCGGGGAGCTGTTTTTT.